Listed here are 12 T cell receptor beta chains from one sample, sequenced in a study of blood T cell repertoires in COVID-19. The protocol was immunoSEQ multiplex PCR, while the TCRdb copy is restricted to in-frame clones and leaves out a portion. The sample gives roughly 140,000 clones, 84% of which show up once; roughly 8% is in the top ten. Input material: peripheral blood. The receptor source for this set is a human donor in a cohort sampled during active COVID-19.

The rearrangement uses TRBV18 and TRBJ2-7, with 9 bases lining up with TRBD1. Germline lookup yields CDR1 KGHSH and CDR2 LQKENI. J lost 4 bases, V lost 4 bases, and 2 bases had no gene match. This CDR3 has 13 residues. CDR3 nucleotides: TGTGCCAGCTCACGGACAGGGGTATACGAGCAGTACTTC. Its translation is CASSRTGVYEQYF.

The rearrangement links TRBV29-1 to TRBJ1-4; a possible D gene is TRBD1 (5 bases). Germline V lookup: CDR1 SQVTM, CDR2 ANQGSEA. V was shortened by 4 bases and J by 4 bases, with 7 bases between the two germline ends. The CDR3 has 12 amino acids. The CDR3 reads CSVAGNNEKLFF. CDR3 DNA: TGCAGCGTTGCAGGGAATAATGAAAAACTGTTTTTT. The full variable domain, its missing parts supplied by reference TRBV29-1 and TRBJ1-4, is SAVISQKPSRDICQRGTSLTIQCQVDSQVTMMFWYRQQPGQSLTLIATANQGSEATYESGFVIDKFPISRPNLTFSTLTVSNMSPEDSSIYLCSVAGNNEKLFFGSGTQLSVL.

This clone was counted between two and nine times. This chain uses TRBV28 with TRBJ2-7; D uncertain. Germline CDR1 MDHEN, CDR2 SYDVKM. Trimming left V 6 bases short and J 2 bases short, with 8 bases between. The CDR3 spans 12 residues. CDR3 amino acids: CASSLEPYEQYF. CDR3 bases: TGTGCCAGCAGCTTAGAGCCCTACGAGCAGTACTTC.

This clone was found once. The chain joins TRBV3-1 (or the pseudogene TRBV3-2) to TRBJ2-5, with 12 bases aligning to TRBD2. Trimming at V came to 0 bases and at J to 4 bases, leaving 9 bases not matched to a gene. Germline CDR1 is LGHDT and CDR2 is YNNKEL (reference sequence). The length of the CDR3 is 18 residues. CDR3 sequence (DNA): TGTGCCAGCAGCCAAGAGGTCCTAGCGGGGGGGTTCCGAGAGACCCAGTACTTC. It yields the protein CASSQEVLAGGFRETQYF.

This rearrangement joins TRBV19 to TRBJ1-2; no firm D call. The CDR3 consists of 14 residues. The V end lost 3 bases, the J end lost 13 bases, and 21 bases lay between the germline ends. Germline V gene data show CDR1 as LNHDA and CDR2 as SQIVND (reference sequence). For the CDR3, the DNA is TGTGCCAGTAGTATGGCCTTGGCCGGTTTTAGCCCCACCTTC. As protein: CASSMALAGFSPTF.

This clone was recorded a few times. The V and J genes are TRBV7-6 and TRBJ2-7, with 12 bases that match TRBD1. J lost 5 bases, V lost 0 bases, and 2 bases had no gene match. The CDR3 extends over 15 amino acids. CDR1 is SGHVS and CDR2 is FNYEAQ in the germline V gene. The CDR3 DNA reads TGTGCCAGCAGCTTAGCCCGGGACAGGGGGCACGAGCAGTACTTC. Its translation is CASSLARDRGHEQYF.

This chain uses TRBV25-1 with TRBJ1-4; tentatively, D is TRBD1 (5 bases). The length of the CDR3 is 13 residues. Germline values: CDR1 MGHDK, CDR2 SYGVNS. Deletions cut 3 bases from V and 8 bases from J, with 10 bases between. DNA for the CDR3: TGTGCCAGCAGTGACAGGGCTGGAGAAAAACTGTTTTTT. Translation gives CASSDRAGEKLFF.

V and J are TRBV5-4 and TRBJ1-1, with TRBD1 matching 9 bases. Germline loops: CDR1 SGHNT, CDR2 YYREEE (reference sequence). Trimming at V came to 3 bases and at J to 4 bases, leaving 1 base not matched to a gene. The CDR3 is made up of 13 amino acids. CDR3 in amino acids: CASSSDRGTEAFF. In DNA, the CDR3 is TGTGCCAGCAGCTCGGACAGGGGCACTGAAGCTTTCTTT.

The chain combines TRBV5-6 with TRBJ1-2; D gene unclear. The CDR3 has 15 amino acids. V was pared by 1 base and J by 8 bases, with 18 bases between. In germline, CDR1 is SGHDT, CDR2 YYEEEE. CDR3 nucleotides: TGTGCCAGCAGCTTGACGTTGACCCGAGCGGGGGGCTACACCTTC. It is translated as CASSLTLTRAGGYTF.

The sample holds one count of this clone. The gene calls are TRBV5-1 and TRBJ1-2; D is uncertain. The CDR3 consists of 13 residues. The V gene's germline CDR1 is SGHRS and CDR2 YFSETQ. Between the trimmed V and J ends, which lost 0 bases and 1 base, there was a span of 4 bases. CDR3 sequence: CASSLGDNYGYTF. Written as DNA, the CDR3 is TGCGCCAGCAGCTTGGGAGATAACTATGGCTACACCTTC.

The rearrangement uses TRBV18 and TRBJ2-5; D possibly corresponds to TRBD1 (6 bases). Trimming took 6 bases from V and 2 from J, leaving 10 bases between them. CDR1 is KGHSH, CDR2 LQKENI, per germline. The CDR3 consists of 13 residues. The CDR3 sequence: CASSGTRQETQYF. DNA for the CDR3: TGTGCCAGCTCTGGGACACGACAAGAGACCCAGTACTTC. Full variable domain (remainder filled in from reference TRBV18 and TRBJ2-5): NAGVMQNPRHLVRRRGQEARLRCSPMKGHSHVYWYRQLPEEGLKFMVYLQKENIIDESGMPKERFSAEFPKEGPSILRIQQVVRGDSAAYFCASSGTRQETQYFGPGTRLLVL.

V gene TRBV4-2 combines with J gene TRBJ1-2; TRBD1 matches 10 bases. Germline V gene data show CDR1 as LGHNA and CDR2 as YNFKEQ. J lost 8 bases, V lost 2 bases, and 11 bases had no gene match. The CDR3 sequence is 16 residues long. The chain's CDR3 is CASSQKRPGQGIGYTF. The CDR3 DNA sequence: TGTGCCAGCAGCCAAAAACGACCGGGACAGGGGATAGGCTACACCTTC.